The subject of this entry is one T cell receptor beta chain. Its target antigen remains unknown. One base away there is no much larger clone; base qualities are not given. The collaborating institutions used their own protocols to collect whole blood in K2EDTA tubes. Collaborator samples were shipped for TCRbeta analysis as frozen whole blood, isolated PBMCs, or DNA extracted from either sample type. This sample stems from a study of blood T cell repertoires in COVID-19 (dated by TCRdb to between 2020 and 2021). Context from the whole study: Samples from collaborators originated in the United States, Italy and Spain and spanned both the acute and convalescent phases of COVID-19. The material from the prospective study consisted of cDNA or gDNA derived from T cells, B-cell-depleted T cells, or PBMCs. Subjects who had been exposed to COVID-19, were actively infected with it, or had recovered from it provided the deeply sampled blood TCRbeta repertoires that made up the dataset. A freely available public database, intended as a resource for researchers studying the immune response to SARS-CoV-2, is where the repertoires were released. The samples were drawn from the first 160 participants of the ongoing ImmuneRACE study and from some 1,300 subjects provided by 6 global collaborators. A de-identified subject ID, COVID-19 status, age in years and sex were almost always included in the sample metadata. Where available, HLA class I and class II types were obtained from metadata supplied by the sample provider rather than from assay-based typing.

What the work shows at the level of the full study, not this receptor alone: How much clinical and demographic metadata was included differed by source and by participant, and the metadata was provided uncurated.

The CDR3 sequence holds 13 residues, the cysteine and phenylalanine included. Only the CDR3 DNA is retained, 39 bases long and in frame from the first base. V is trimmed back by 7 bases and J by 1 base, and the junction contains 4 bases that no gene match accounts for. Based on the germline V gene (reference sequence), the CDR1 and CDR2 sequences are SEHNR and FQNEAQ. TCRbeta CDR3 regions were amplified from genomic DNA by means of the immunoSEQ Assay, a bias-controlled multiplex PCR. Regarding the original processing steps: Nucleated cell counts per sample were estimated from amplification of reference gene primers within the assay. Sequence reads were collapsed and filtered to measure the absolute abundance of every unique TCRbeta CDR3 rearrangement. For each sample, productive Simpson clonality was calculated as the square root of Simpson's diversity index over productive rearrangements. The immuneACCESS repertoire file appears here via TCRdb, limited to in-frame rearrangements. These files lack a portion of the clones; in checked studies, under half of the deficit traces to unresolved V genes, and the cause of the others is not known. The V and J calls and clone size are taken from that table; D and trimming were inferred from the DNA. In this sample the table shows around 99,000 clones, 85% to 90% of which occur a single time. Of the sample, about 1% falls within the top ten clones.

The sequence came from a human donor in a cohort sampled during active COVID-19. Input material: peripheral blood. The V and J genes are TRBV7-9 and TRBJ2-7, and 7 junctional nucleotides match TRBD1. The DNA reads TGTGCCAGCACCCTGACAGGGTCCTACGAGCAGTACTTC. Its translation is CASTLTGSYEQYF.